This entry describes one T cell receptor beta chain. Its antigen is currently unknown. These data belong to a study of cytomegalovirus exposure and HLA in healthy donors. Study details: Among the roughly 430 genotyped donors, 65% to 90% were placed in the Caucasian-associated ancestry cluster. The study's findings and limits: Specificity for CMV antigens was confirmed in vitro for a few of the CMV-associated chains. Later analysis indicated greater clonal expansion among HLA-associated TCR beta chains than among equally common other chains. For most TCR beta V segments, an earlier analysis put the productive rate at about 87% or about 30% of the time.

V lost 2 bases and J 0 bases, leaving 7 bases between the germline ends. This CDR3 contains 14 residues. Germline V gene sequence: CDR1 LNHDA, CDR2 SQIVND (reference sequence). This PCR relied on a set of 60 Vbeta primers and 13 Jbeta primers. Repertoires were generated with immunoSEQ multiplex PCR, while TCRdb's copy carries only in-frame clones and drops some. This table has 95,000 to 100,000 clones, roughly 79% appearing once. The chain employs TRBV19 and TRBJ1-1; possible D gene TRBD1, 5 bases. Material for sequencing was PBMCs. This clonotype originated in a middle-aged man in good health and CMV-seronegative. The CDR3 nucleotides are TGTGCCAGTAGTATACCGGGGGTGAACACTGAAGCTTTCTTT. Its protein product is CASSIPGVNTEAFF.